The 27 T cell receptor beta chains below all came from one sample that was sequenced in a study of cytotoxic CD8 clonotypes in ibrutinib-treated CLL. The data were produced by immunoSEQ multiplex PCR, yet TCRdb's version contains in-frame clones alone and is incomplete. The table has hundreds of thousands of clones, roughly 70% seen once. The material was PBMCs, obtained after 24 months of ibrutinib treatment. These receptors were collected from a human donor with chronic lymphocytic leukemia.

The chain carries TRBV30 and TRBJ2-2; 7 bases fit TRBD1. The J segment lost 5 bases and the V segment lost 0 bases, leaving 6 bases of the junction unmatched. CDR3 length equals 15 residues. In germline, CDR1 is GTSNPN, CDR2 SVGIG (reference sequence). The CDR3 loop reads CAWSVNRGPTGELFF. The CDR3 DNA follows: TGTGCCTGGAGTGTAAATAGGGGGCCGACCGGGGAGCTGTTTTTT.

The rearrangement links TRBV14 to TRBJ2-7; unclear D gene. Trimming took 2 bases from V and 5 from J, leaving 7 bases between them. The CDR3 spans 12 residues. CDR1 is SGHDN and CDR2 is FVKESK in the germline V gene. CDR3 in DNA: TGTGCCAGCAGCCAAAATTCAGACGAGCAGTACTTC. This encodes CASSQNSDEQYF.

The V gene is TRBV18, the J gene TRBJ2-5; D is ambiguous. The V end was cut by 4 bases, the J end by 2 bases, with 8 bases between. Per germline, CDR1 KGHSH and CDR2 LQKENI. This CDR3 comprises 13 residues. The chain's CDR3 is CASSLKPQETQYF. For the CDR3, the DNA is TGTGCCAGCTCACTGAAACCGCAAGAGACCCAGTACTTC.

This clone showed up just a few times. This chain links TRBV14 with TRBJ2-2; maybe TRBD2 (5 bases). The CDR3 is made up of 10 amino acids. Germline V gives CDR1 SGHDN, CDR2 FVKESK. With 9 bases removed from V and 8 bases from J, the gap between germline ends came to 7 bases. The CDR3 DNA sequence: TGTGCCAGGGGAGAAGGGGAGCTGTTTTTT. Amino acid sequence: CARGEGELFF.

This clone was counted only a few times. The chain employs TRBV7-8 and TRBJ2-7, with a tentative D call TRBD1 (6 bases). The CDR3 runs 15 residues. V was shortened by 3 bases and J by 2 bases, with 14 bases between the two germline ends. From germline, CDR1 is SGHVS and CDR2 FQNEAQ. CDR3 loop: CASSLGAGYTYEQYF. The CDR3, as DNA: TGTGCCAGCAGCTTGGGGGCAGGGTACACCTACGAGCAGTACTTC.

The chain is built from TRBV2 and TRBJ2-7; D is perhaps TRBD2 (6 bases). From germline, CDR1 is SNHLY and CDR2 FYNNEI. Trimming removed 8 bases from V and 6 bases from J, with 20 bases in between. CDR3 length: 14 amino acids. The CDR3 DNA reads as TGTGCCAGCGAGCATCGTGCGGAGGGCGTCGAGCAGTACTTC. It codes for CASEHRAEGVEQYF.

The table lists this clone with a few counts. The chain recombines TRBV12-2 with TRBJ1-5. TRBV12-2 is shown as a pseudogene. This CDR3 has 17 amino acids. CDR3 protein: CASRLECRRTGRQPQHF. The CDR3 DNA reads as TGTGCAAGTCGCTTGGAGTGTAGACGGACTGGAAGGCAGCCCCAGCATTTT.

This clone was seen more than once but under ten times. V is TRBV15 and J is TRBJ2-6, with no clear D. V was clipped by 0 bases and J by 2 bases, with 2 bases between them. Germline assignment: CDR1 LNHNV and CDR2 YYDKDF (reference sequence). The CDR3 spans 14 residues. CDR3 amino acids: CATSRDPGANVLTF. In DNA form, the CDR3 reads TGTGCCACCAGCAGAGACCCTGGGGCCAACGTCCTGACTTTC.

The V call is TRBV5-1, the J call TRBJ2-3; TRBD2 matches 12 bases. CDR1 and CDR2 from the germline V gene are SGHRS and YFSETQ. The CDR3 covers 18 residues. V was clipped by 0 bases and J by 3 bases; unmatched bases: 8. The DNA for the CDR3 is TGCGCCAGCAGCTTGGCGTCCCTACTAGCGGGAGGAACAGATACGCAGTATTTT. Translating gives CASSLASLLAGGTDTQYF.

A few counts support this clone. The chain recombines TRBV30 with TRBJ2-7, with D tentatively TRBD1 or TRBD2 (6 bases each). V was cut by 2 bases and J by 3 bases, with 11 bases left in between. Germline V gene lookup returns CDR1 GTSNPN and CDR2 SVGIG (reference sequence). This CDR3 has 13 amino acids. The CDR3 is CAWSRGDYYEQYF. The CDR3 DNA is TGTGCCTGGAGTAGGGGGGATTACTACGAGCAGTACTTC.

This clone has a handful of counts. The chain joins TRBV7-3 to TRBJ1-5; D is uncertain. From germline, CDR1 is SGHTA and CDR2 FQGTGA. This CDR3 spans 15 amino acids. V lost 0 bases, J lost 4 bases, and 10 bases lay in between. This CDR3 is CASSLTGDGNQPQHF. The DNA of the CDR3 is TGTGCCAGCAGCTTAACTGGAGACGGGAATCAGCCCCAGCATTTT.

V is TRBV15 and J is TRBJ2-5, with D unclear. The CDR3 has 14 amino acids. V shed 3 bases and J shed 1 base, with 9 bases lying between them. The germline CDR1 and CDR2 sequences are LNHNV and YYDKDF (reference sequence). CDR3 residues: CATSRAGIQETQYF. The CDR3 nucleotides are TGTGCCACCAGCAGGGCCGGAATCCAAGAGACCCAGTACTTC.

The chain recombines TRBV9 with TRBJ2-7, with a weak D call TRBD2 (6 bases). This CDR3 is 16 amino acids long. Trimming took 0 bases from V and 2 from J, leaving 15 bases between them. The V gene's germline CDR1 is SGDLS and CDR2 YYNGEE. The CDR3 loop reads CASSVEDSGNAYEQYF. The CDR3 bases are TGTGCCAGCAGCGTAGAAGATAGCGGAAACGCCTACGAGCAGTACTTC. Filled out from reference TRBV9 and TRBJ2-7, the complete variable domain reads DSGVTQTPKHLITATGQRVTLRCSPRSGDLSVYWYQQSLDQGLQFLIQYYNGEERAKGNILERFSAQQFPDLHSELNLSSLELGDSALYFCASSVEDSGNAYEQYFGPGTRLTVT.

The V call is TRBV7-2, the J call TRBJ1-2, with a weak D call TRBD1 (6 bases). Trimming removed 5 bases from V and 8 bases from J, with 21 bases in between. CDR1 is SGHTA and CDR2 is FQGNSA in the germline V gene. This CDR3 spans 15 amino acids. This chain's CDR3 is CASSPSRGASRGYTF. The CDR3 region has the DNA TGTGCCAGCAGCCCGAGTCGGGGGGCTTCGCGGGGCTACACCTTC.

In DNA, the CDR3 is TGTGCCAGCAGTGGGGGACAACCCCACTCCTACGAGCAGTACTTC. As protein: CASSGGQPHSYEQYF. The genes are TRBV6-4 and TRBJ2-7, with D maybe TRBD1 (6 bases). The CDR3 sequence is 15 residues long. Trimming stripped 4 bases from V and 0 bases from J, with 13 bases between. Germline V CDR1 and CDR2: MRHNA, SNTAGT.

The genes are TRBV5-1 and TRBJ2-3; maybe TRBD1 (6 bases). This CDR3 region has 13 residues. Trimming removed 1 base at V and 6 bases at J, with 9 bases between. The V gene's germline CDR1 is SGHRS and CDR2 YFSETQ. The CDR3 loop is CASSLPGVDTQYF. DNA of the CDR3: TGCGCCAGCAGCTTGCCAGGGGTTGATACGCAGTATTTT. The full variable domain, completed using reference TRBV5-1 and TRBJ2-3, is KAGVTQTPRYLIKTRGQQVTLSCSPISGHRSVSWYQQTPGQGLQFLFEYFSETQRNKGNFPGRFSGRQFSNSRSEMNVSTLELGDSALYLCASSLPGVDTQYFGPGTRLTVL.

The gene calls are TRBV19 and TRBJ2-1; TRBD1 might be the D (6 bases). Trimming cost V 6 bases and J 7 bases, with 16 bases left between them. Germline CDR1 and CDR2: LNHDA and SQIVND (reference sequence). The CDR3 sequence is 14 residues long. The CDR3 sequence: CASRTRGNSNEQFF. The CDR3, as DNA: TGTGCCAGTAGGACCAGGGGAAATAGTAATGAGCAGTTCTTC.

V and J are TRBV14 and TRBJ2-1; D is unresolved. CDR1 is SGHDN, CDR2 FVKESK, per germline. The CDR3 sequence is 14 residues long. Trimming cost V 9 bases and J 0 bases, with 12 bases left between them. The CDR3 nucleotides read TGTGCCAGTGGGAAGGTGGGCTCCTACAATGAGCAGTTCTTC. Protein sequence: CASGKVGSYNEQFF.

This rearrangement joins TRBV6-5 to TRBJ1-2, with 7 bases aligning to TRBD1. The length of the CDR3 is 13 residues. V dropped 5 bases and J dropped 6; count of bases not matched to a gene: 6. Germline V gene lookup returns CDR1 MNHEY and CDR2 SVGAGI. The CDR3 loop is CASSEQGRNGYTF. CDR3 DNA: TGTGCCAGCAGTGAACAGGGGCGAAATGGCTACACCTTC.

This chain uses TRBV6-5 with TRBJ1-1; 7 bases map to TRBD1. This CDR3 comprises 14 residues. Germline V gives CDR1 MNHEY, CDR2 SVGAGI. Germline trimming cut 6 bases from V and 3 bases from J; bases unmatched to any gene: 7. CDR3 nucleotides: TGTGCCAGCAGCAAACAGGGGTCGGACACTGAAGCTTTCTTT. Encoded protein: CASSKQGSDTEAFF.

The CDR3 protein is CASSTQLAGTDEQFF. In nucleotides, the CDR3 is TGTGCCAGCAGCACGCAACTAGCGGGAACGGATGAGCAGTTCTTC. The rearrangement links TRBV7-9 to TRBJ2-1; 10 bases match TRBD2. J was trimmed by 8 bases and V by 5 bases; bases with no gene match: 9. The V gene's germline CDR1 is SEHNR and CDR2 FQNEAQ (reference sequence). The CDR3 covers 15 residues.

The chain has TRBV29-1 and TRBJ2-3; tentatively, D is TRBD2 (5 bases). Looked up from germline, CDR1 is SQVTM and CDR2 is ANQGSEA. The CDR3 extends over 13 amino acids. The V end lost 5 bases, the J end lost 3 bases, and 12 bases lay between the germline ends. CDR3 sequence (DNA): TGCAGCGTTCTCGGTGGGGAGACAGATACGCAGTATTTT. Its protein is CSVLGGETDTQYF.

V usage is TRBV28 and J usage is TRBJ1-1; 7 bases match TRBD1. Trimming removed 1 base from V and 5 bases from J; junction bases left unmatched: 4. The CDR3 covers 14 residues. CDR1 is MDHEN and CDR2 is SYDVKM in the germline V gene. The DNA of the CDR3 is TGTGCCAGCAGTTTATATCAGGGGGAGACTGAAGCTTTCTTT. It is translated as CASSLYQGETEAFF.

The V and J genes are TRBV27 and TRBJ1-1; the D gene is possibly TRBD1 (5 bases). Trimming stripped 1 base from V and 5 bases from J, with 11 bases between. This CDR3 comprises 14 residues. Germline V gene lookup returns CDR1 MNHEY and CDR2 SMNVEV (reference sequence). For the CDR3, the DNA is TGTGCCAGCAGTTTATATGGGGGACGGACTGAAGCTTTCTTT. This codes for CASSLYGGRTEAFF.

V gene TRBV27 combines with J gene TRBJ1-3; the match to TRBD1 covers 11 bases. Per the germline V gene, CDR1 is MNHEY and CDR2 is SMNVEV (reference sequence). With V trimmed by 2 bases and J by 8 bases, 5 bases remained unmatched. The CDR3 is 15 residues long. The CDR3 DNA reads TGTGCCAGCAGTTTAAGGGGACAGGGGGGAGACACCATATATTTT. Its protein product is CASSLRGQGGDTIYF.

The chain combines TRBV29-1 with TRBJ2-1, with 9 bases identical to TRBD2. Germline CDR1 is SQVTM and CDR2 is ANQGSEA. CDR3 length: 12 amino acids. The V and J ends lost 4 bases and 10 bases, in that order; junction bases with no gene match: 5. The CDR3 DNA reads TGCAGCGTTGTCCCGCTAGCGGGGGAGCAGTTCTTC. Protein sequence: CSVVPLAGEQFF.

The chain has TRBV7-9 and TRBJ2-3; no clear D gene. V lost 9 bases to trimming and J lost 2 bases, with 9 bases between them. The CDR3 runs to 12 residues. Germline V gene lookup returns CDR1 SEHNR and CDR2 FQNEAQ (reference sequence). The CDR3 loop is CASEKYTDTQYF. The CDR3 nucleotides read TGTGCCAGTGAGAAGTACACAGATACGCAGTATTTT.